This T cell receptor (beta chain) appears in the sequencing data of a study of CXCR3-negative and CXCR3-positive naive CD8 T cells. Study-wide findings and caveats: Whereas memory cells differed, naive CXCR3-negative and CXCR3-positive cells shared similar TRBV-TRBJ usage. Both naive subsets carried similar amounts of surface CD5, so TCR strength was inferred from TRB CDR3 properties. Relative to memory CD8+ cells, whose diversity was much lower, both naive subsets had comparably high diversity.

This CDR3 is built from 19 residues. Per the germline V gene, CDR1 is MDHEN and CDR2 is SYDVKM. In regard to this clonotype: The antigen remains undetermined.

The TRB libraries of cDNA were built by UMI-labeled 5' RACE. Following a re-call of the 5' RACE reads, TCRdb has one entry per CDR3 protein and lacks DNA. The sample features about 48,000 distinct CDR3 sequences, with 15% in its top ten. Every CD8+ T cell subset underwent triplicate sorting at about 300,000 cells apiece. Material for sequencing was memory CD8+ T cells from blood. This TCR was recovered from a human donor in good health. Some clones in this sample may be carry-over from other donors' samples. The chain combines TRBV28 with TRBJ2-6; the D call of TRBD2 rests on TCRdb alone, since no DNA is present to check it. CDR3 sequence reads: CASSFGLAGGSSGANVLTF.